In this sample, the clone carrying this T cell receptor (beta chain) turned up many times. Its antigen is unidentified. These data come from a study of T cells in Graves' hyperthyroidism and ophthalmopathy. Study details: Peripheral blood collection took place at initial diagnosis, before any treatment. Study-level results: Model output signaled ophthalmopathy a median roughly six months ahead of onset.

The diagnoses drew upon clinical symptoms, serum thyroxine and TRAb, thyroid ultrasound and orbital computed tomography. Amplification yielded TCR beta CDR3 regions, with RNA transcripts as the source. The primer set for the first-round RT-PCR of the TCR CDR3 was HTBI. TCRdb re-called the multiplex PCR reads through MiXCR, storing one row per CDR3 protein. The sample yields roughly 520,000 distinct CDR3 sequences, less than 25% seen once. This CDR3 has 12 residues. Unmatched junction bases numbered 1, after V lost 7 bases and J lost 5 bases. Germline loops: CDR1 KGHDR, CDR2 SFDVKD. V gene TRBV24-1 combines with J gene TRBJ1-1, with 9 positions matching TRBD1. Sequencing used blood. This sequence was found in a woman aged 25 to 39 with Graves' ophthalmopathy. The CDR3: CATRDRGTEAFF. In nucleotides, the CDR3 is TGTGCCACCAGGGACAGGGGAACTGAAGCTTTCTTT.